What follows describes a single T cell receptor (beta chain). Its antigen is not known. The data were obtained in a study of cytomegalovirus exposure and HLA in healthy donors. Study background: From about 179 million T cells, an earlier analysis saw approximately 110 million unique TCR beta sequences.

Study results and limitations: According to an earlier analysis, most TCR beta V segments yielded productive rearrangements about 90% or about 30% of the time.

PCR primers comprised 60 Vbeta and 13 Jbeta primers. Sequencing used immunoSEQ multiplex PCR; TCRdb keeps in-frame clones, though not all of them. The data show about 54,000 clones, and the top ten clones hold about 6.7%. Material: PBMCs. The clonotype comes from a middle-aged woman in good health and CMV-seronegative.

This CDR3 is CASSRDRMNYGYTF. DNA of the CDR3: TGTGCCAGCAGTCGGGACAGGATGAACTATGGCTACACCTTC. The chain combines TRBV6-5 with TRBJ1-2, with 8 positions matching TRBD1. Losses at the gene ends were 5 bases for V and 2 bases for J; bases not matched to a gene: 4. Per the germline V gene, CDR1 is MNHEY and CDR2 is SVGAGI. The CDR3 length is 14 residues.